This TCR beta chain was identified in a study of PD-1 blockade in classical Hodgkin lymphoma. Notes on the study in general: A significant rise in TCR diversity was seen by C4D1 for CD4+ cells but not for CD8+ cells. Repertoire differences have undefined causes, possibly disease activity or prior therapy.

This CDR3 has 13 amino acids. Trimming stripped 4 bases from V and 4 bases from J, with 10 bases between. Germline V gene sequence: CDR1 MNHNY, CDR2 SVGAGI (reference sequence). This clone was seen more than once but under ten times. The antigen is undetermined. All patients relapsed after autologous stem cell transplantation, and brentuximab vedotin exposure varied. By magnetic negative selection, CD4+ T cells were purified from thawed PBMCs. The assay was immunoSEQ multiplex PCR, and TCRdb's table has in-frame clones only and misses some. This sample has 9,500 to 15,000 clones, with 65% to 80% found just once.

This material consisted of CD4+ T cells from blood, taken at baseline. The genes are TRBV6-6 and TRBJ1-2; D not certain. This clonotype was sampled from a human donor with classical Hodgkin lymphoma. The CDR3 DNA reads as TGTGCCAGCAGTTTCGACGGCTCCTATGGCTACACCTTC. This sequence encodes CASSFDGSYGYTF.